What follows is one T cell receptor (beta chain) and its context. The antigen is undetermined. This entry is derived from a study of cytomegalovirus exposure and HLA in healthy donors. General study results and limits: A list of about 180 TCR beta chains associated with cytomegalovirus was given. Only CMV serostatus was available as immune exposure information.

At sampling all donors were nominally healthy, likely with unrecorded immune exposures. PCR employed 60 Vbeta and 13 Jbeta primers. TCRdb keeps only in-frame clones here, not all; method: immunoSEQ multiplex PCR. This table has roughly 120,000 clones, 75% to 85% appearing once. The J segment lost 4 bases and the V segment lost 4 bases, leaving 8 bases of the junction unmatched. Germline-derived CDR1 and CDR2 are SGHRS and YFSETQ. The CDR3 runs 15 residues. This receptor was taken from a male donor in good health and CMV-seropositive. The sequenced material came from PBMCs. V and J are TRBV5-1 and TRBJ2-3; 8 bases are shared with TRBD2. The CDR3 nucleotides read TGCGCCAGCAGCGGACCAGCGGGAGCAGCAGATACGCAGTATTTT. This encodes CASSGPAGAADTQYF.